This record covers a single T cell receptor (beta chain). Which antigen it targets is not known. The record has no base qualities; no much larger clone is one base away. TCRbeta CDR3 regions were amplified from genomic DNA by means of the immunoSEQ Assay, a bias-controlled multiplex PCR. The paper's data handling went like this. Within the assay, amplification of reference gene primers was used to estimate how many nucleated cells each sample contained. To quantify the absolute abundance of each unique TCRbeta CDR3 rearrangement, sequence reads were collapsed and filtered. For each sample, productive Simpson clonality was calculated as the square root of Simpson's diversity index across productive rearrangements. TCRdb's version of the immuneACCESS table is confined to in-frame rearrangements and falls short of the full clone set. An unresolved V gene accounts for under half of the shortfall where checked; the remainder is of unknown origin. The DNA was the basis for D and trimming; V, J and clone size are from that table. Present in this sample are 39,000 or so clones, roughly nine tenths of which were seen just once. The biggest ten clones account for about 2.2% of the sample.

Whole blood was collected in K2EDTA tubes by collaborating institutions according to the institutions' own protocols. Collaborator samples were shipped for TCRbeta analysis as frozen whole blood, isolated PBMCs, or DNA extracted from either sample type. This entry belongs to a study of blood T cell repertoires in COVID-19 (dated by TCRdb to the early 2020s). About the investigation overall: Collaborator samples came from the United States, Italy and Spain and covered acute and convalescent phases of COVID-19. The samples were drawn from the first 160 participants of the ongoing ImmuneRACE study and from about 1,200 subjects provided by 6 global collaborators. Where HLA class I and class II types were available, the types were taken from metadata supplied by the sample provider, not from assay-based typing. The material from the prospective study consisted of cDNA or gDNA derived from T cells, B-cell-depleted T cells, or PBMCs. Nearly every sample came with metadata listing a de-identified subject ID, COVID-19 status, age in years and sex. Deeply sampled blood TCRbeta repertoires from subjects exposed to, actively infected with, or recovered from COVID-19 were included in the dataset. A freely available public database, intended as a resource for researchers studying the immune response to SARS-CoV-2, is where the repertoires were released.

Overall study results and their limits: How much clinical and demographic metadata was included differed by source and by participant, and the metadata was provided uncurated.

Based on the germline V gene, the CDR1 and CDR2 sequences are SGHVS and FQNEAQ. Ends trimmed: V by 10 bases, J by 1 base; bases unmatched to a gene: 13. The CDR3 runs 16 amino acids, cysteine and phenylalanine included. The read is trimmed to its CDR3 DNA, 48 bases read in frame from base 1. The source is a man in his fifties or sixties with active COVID-19. Sequencing was carried out using peripheral blood. The chain is assembled from TRBV7-8 and TRBJ1-5; 7 of the junction bases match TRBD1. The CDR3 reads CATIGGSWVSNQPQHF. The DNA sequence is as follows: TGTGCCACTATAGGGGGCAGTTGGGTGAGCAATCAGCCCCAGCATTTT.